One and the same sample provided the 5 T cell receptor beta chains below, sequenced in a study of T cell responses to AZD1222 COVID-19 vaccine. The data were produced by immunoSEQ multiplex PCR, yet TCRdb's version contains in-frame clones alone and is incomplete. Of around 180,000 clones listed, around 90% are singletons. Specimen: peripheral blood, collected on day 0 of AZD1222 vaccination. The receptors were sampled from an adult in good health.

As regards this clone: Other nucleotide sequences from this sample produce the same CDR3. CDR3 in DNA: TGTGCCAGCAGCTTAGTCCCAGCGGATACGCAGTATTTT. This sequence encodes CASSLVPADTQYF. The chain links TRBV7-9 to TRBJ2-3; D is ambiguous. CDR3 size: 13 residues. Germline V gene sequence: CDR1 SEHNR, CDR2 FQNEAQ (reference sequence). Between the trimmed V and J ends, which lost 1 base and 6 bases, there was a span of 8 bases.

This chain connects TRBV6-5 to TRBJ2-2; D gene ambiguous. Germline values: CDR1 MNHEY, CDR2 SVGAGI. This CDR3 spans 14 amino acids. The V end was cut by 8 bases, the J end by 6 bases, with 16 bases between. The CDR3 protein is CASSSEQWPGELFF. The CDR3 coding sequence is TGTGCCAGCTCGTCAGAGCAATGGCCCGGGGAGCTGTTTTTT.

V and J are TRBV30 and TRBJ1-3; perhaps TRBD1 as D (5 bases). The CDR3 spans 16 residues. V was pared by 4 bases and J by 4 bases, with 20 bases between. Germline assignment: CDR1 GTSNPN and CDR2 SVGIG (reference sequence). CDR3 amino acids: CAWKGRDGTEGNTIYF. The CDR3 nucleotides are TGTGCCTGGAAGGGGAGGGACGGGACCGAAGGAAACACCATATATTTT.

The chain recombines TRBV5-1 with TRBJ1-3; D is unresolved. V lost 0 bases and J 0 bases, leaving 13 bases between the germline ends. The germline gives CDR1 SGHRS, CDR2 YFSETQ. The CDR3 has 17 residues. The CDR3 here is CASSLEAGRASGNTIYF. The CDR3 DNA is TGCGCCAGCAGCTTGGAGGCGGGCCGAGCCTCTGGAAACACCATATATTTT.

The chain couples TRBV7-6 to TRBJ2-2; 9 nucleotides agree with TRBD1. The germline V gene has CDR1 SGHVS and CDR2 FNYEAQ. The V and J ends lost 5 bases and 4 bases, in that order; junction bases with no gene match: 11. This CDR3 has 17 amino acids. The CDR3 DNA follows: TGTGCCAGCAGCATTAAACCGGGACAGGGTACCACCGGGGAGCTGTTTTTT. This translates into CASSIKPGQGTTGELFF.